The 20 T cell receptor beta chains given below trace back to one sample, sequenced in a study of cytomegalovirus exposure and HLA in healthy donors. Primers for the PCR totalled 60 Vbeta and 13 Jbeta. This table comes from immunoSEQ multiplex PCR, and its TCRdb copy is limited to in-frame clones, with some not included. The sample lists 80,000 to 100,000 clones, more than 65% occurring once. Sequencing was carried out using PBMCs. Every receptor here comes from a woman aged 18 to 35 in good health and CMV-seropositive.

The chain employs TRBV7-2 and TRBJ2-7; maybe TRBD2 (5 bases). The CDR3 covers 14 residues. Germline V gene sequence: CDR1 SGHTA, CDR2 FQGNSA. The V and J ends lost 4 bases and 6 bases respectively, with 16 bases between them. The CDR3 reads CASSSGPRGLEQYF. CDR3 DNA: TGTGCCAGCAGCTCGGGCCCTCGAGGGCTCGAGCAGTACTTC. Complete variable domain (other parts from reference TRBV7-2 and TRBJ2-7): GAGVSQSPSNKVTEKGKDVELRCDPISGHTALYWYRQSLGQGLEFLIYFQGNSAPDKSGLPSDRFSAERTGGSVSTLTIQRTQQEDSAVYLCASSSGPRGLEQYFGPGTRLTVT.

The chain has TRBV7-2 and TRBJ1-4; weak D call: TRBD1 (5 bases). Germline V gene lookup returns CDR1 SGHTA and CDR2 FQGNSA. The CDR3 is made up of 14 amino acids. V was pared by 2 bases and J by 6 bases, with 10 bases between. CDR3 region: CASSLRPGYEKLFF. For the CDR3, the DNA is TGTGCCAGCAGCTTACGTCCAGGGTATGAAAAACTGTTTTTT.

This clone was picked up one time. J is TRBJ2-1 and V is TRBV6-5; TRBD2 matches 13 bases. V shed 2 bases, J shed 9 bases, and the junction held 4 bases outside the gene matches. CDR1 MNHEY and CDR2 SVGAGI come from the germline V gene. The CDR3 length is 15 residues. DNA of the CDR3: TGTGCCAGCAGTTACCGGACTAGCGGGAGAACTGAGCAGTTCTTC. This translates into CASSYRTSGRTEQFF.

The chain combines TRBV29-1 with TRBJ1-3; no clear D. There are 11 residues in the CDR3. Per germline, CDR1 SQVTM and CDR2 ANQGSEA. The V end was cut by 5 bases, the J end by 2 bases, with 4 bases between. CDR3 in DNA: TGCAGCGTTTTAACTGGAAACACCATATATTTT. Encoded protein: CSVLTGNTIYF.

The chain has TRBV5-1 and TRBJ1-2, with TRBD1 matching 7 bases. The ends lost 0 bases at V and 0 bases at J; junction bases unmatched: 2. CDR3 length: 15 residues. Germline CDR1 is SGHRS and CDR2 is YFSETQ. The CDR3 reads CASSLGQGSNYGYTF. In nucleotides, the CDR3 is TGCGCCAGCAGCTTGGGACAGGGTTCTAACTATGGCTACACCTTC.

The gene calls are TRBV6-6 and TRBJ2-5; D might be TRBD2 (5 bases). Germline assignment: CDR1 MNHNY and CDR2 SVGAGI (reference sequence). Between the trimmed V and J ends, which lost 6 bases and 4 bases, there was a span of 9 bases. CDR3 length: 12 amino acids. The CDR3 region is CASRRVAETQYF. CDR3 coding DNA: TGTGCCAGCAGGAGGGTAGCAGAGACCCAGTACTTC.

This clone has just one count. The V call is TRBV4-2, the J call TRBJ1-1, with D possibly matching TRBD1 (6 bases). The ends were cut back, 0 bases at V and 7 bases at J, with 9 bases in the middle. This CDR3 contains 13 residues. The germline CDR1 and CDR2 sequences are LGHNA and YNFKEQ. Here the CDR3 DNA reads TGTGCCAGCAGCCAAGAAGGGACATTTGAAGCTTTCTTT. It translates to CASSQEGTFEAFF.

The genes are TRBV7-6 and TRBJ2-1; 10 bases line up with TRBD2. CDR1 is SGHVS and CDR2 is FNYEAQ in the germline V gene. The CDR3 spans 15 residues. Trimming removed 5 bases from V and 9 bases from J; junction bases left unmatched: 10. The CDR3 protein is CASSQGVAGGLEQFF. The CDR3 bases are TGTGCCAGCAGCCAGGGGGTAGCGGGAGGCCTTGAGCAGTTCTTC.

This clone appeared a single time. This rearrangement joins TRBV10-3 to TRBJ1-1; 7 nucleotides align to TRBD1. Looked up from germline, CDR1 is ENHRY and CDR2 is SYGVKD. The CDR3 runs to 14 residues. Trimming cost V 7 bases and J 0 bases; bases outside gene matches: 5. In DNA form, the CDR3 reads TGTGCCATCACCCGGACAGGAATGAACACTGAAGCTTTCTTT. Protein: CAITRTGMNTEAFF.

The CDR3 bases are TGTGCCCGGCGGCTGGTTGGAGGCCTCTCCTACGAGCAGTACTTC. It is translated as CARRLVGGLSYEQYF. The gene calls are TRBV7-3 and TRBJ2-7; weak D call: TRBD2 (5 bases). V lost 11 bases and J 0 bases, leaving 20 bases between the germline ends. This CDR3 has 15 residues. The germline gives CDR1 SGHTA, CDR2 FQGTGA.

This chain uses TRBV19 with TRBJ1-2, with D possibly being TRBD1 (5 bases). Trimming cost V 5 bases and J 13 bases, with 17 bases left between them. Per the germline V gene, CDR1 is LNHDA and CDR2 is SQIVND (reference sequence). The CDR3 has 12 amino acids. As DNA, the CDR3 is TGTGCCAGTAGTGCGACCCCCACAGGCGGCACCTTC. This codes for CASSATPTGGTF.

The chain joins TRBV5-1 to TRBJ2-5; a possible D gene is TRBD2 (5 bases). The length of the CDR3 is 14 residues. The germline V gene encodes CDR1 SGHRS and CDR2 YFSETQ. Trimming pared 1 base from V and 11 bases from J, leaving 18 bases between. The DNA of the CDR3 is TGCGCCAGCAGCTTGCCCACTAGAAGCCGTGAGCAGTACTTC. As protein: CASSLPTRSREQYF. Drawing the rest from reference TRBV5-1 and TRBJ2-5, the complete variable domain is KAGVTQTPRYLIKTRGQQVTLSCSPISGHRSVSWYQQTPGQGLQFLFEYFSETQRNKGNFPGRFSGRQFSNSRSEMNVSTLELGDSALYLCASSLPTRSREQYFGPGTRLLVL.

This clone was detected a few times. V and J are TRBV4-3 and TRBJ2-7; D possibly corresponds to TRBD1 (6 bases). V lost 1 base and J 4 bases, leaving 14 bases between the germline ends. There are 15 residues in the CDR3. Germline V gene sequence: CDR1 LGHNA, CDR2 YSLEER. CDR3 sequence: CASSQGFSGDYEQYF. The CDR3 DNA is TGCGCCAGCAGCCAAGGGTTCTCAGGGGATTACGAGCAGTACTTC.

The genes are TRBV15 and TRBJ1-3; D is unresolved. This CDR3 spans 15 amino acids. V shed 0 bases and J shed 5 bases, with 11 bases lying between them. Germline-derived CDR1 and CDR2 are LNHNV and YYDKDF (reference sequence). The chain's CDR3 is CATSRDFNSRNTIYF. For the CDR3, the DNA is TGTGCCACCAGCAGAGATTTTAACAGCAGAAACACCATATATTTT.

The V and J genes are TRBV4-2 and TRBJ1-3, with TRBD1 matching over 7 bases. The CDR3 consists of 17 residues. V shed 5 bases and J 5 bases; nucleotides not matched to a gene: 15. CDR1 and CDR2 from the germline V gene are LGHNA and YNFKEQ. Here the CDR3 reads CASSAEGTEGARNTIYF. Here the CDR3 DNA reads TGTGCCAGCAGCGCCGAAGGCACTGAGGGGGCTCGAAACACCATATATTTT.

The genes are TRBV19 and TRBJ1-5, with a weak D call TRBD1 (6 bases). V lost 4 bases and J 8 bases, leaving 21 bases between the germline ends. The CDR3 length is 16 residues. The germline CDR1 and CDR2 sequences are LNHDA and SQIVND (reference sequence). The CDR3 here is CASSSRGRGYGEPQHF. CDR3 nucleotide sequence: TGTGCCAGTAGTAGCCGAGGTAGGGGGTATGGGGAGCCCCAGCATTTT.

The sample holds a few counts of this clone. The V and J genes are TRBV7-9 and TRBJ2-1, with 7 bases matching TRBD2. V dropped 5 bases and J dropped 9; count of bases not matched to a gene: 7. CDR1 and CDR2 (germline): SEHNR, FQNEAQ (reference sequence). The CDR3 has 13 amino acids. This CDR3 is CASSPRSGTEQFF. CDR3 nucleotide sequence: TGTGCCAGCAGCCCGCGAAGCGGGACTGAGCAGTTCTTC.

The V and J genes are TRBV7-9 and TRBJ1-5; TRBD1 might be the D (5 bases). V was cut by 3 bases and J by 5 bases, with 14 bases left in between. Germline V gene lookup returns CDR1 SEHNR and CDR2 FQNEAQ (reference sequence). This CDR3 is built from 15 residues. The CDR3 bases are TGTGCCAGCAGCTTTTTCGGCCGGGGGGATCAGCCCCAGCATTTT. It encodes CASSFFGRGDQPQHF.

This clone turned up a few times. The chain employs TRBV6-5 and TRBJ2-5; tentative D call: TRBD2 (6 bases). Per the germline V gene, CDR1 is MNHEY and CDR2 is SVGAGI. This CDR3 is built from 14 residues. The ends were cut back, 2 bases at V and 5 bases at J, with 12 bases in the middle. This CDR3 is CASSYNSGGETQYF. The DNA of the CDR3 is TGTGCCAGCAGTTACAATAGCGGAGGGGAGACCCAGTACTTC.

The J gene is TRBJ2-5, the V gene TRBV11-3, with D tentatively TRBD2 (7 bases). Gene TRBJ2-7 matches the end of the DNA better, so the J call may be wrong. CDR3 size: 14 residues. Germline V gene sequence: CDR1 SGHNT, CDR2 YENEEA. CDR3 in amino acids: CASSHRGGTYEQYF. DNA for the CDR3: TGTGCCAGCAGCCATAGGGGGGGAACCTACGAGCAGTACTTC.